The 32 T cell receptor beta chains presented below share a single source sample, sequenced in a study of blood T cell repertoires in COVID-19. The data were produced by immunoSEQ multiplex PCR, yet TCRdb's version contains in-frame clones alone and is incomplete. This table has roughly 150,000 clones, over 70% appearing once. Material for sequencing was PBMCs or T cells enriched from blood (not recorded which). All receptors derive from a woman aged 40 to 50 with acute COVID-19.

The CDR3 DNA sequence: TGTGCCAGCAGCTCGGGGGAAGGCACAGATACGCAGTATTTT. Amino acids: CASSSGEGTDTQYF. The chain links TRBV7-2 to TRBJ2-3, with a weak D call TRBD2 (6 bases). V lost 4 bases, J lost 1 base, and 9 bases lay in between. The CDR3 extends over 14 amino acids. CDR1 SGHTA and CDR2 FQGNSA come from the germline V gene.

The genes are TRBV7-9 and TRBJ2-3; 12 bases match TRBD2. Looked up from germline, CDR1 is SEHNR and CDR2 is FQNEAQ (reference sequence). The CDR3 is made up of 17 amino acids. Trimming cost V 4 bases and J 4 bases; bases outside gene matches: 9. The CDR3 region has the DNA TGTGCCAGCAGCTCCCCACTGACTAGCGGGAGCGCAGATACGCAGTATTTT. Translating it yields CASSSPLTSGSADTQYF.

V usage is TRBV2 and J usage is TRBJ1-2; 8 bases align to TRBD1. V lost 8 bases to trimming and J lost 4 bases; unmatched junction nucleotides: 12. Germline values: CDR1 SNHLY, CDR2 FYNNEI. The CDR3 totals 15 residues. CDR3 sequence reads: CASRAAPGTGYGYTF. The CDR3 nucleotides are TGTGCCAGCCGGGCCGCCCCGGGGACAGGCTATGGCTACACCTTC.

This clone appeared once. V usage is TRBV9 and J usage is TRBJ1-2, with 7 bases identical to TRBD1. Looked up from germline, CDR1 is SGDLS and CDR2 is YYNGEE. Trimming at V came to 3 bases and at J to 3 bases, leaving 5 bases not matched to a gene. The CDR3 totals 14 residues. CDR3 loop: CASSGGQTYYGYTF. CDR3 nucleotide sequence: TGTGCCAGCAGCGGGGGACAGACATACTATGGCTACACCTTC.

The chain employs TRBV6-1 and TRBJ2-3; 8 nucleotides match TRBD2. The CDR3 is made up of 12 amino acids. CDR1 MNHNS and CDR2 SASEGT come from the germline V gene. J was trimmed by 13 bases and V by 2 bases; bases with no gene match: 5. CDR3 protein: CASSETMTSEYF. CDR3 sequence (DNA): TGTGCCAGCAGTGAAACCATGACTAGCGAGTATTTT.

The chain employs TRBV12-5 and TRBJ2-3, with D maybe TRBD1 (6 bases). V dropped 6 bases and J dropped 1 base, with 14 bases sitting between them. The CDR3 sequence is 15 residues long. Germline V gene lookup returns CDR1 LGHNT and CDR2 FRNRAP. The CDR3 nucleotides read TGTGCTAGTGGGGTTGACAGGTGGGGCACAGATACGCAGTATTTT. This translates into CASGVDRWGTDTQYF.

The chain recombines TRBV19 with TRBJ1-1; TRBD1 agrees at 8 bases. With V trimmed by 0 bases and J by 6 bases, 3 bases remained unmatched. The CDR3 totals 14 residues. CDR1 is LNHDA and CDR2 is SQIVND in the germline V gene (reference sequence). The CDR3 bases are TGTGCCAGTAGTATAGAGACAGGGGTCGCTGAAGCTTTCTTT. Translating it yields CASSIETGVAEAFF.

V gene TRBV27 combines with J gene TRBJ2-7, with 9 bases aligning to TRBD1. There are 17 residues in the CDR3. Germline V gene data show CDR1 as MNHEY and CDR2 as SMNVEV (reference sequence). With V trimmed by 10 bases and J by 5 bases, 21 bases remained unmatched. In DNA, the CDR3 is TGTGCCACCGACCCTCCTGAATCCGGGACAGGGAGAAACGAGCAGTACTTC. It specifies CATDPPESGTGRNEQYF.

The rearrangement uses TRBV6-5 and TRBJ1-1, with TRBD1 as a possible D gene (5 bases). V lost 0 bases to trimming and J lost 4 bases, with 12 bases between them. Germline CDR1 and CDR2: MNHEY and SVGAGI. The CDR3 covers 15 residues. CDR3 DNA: TGTGCCAGCAGTTACTCGGGGGGGGTGCTCACTGAAGCTTTCTTT. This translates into CASSYSGGVLTEAFF.

The CDR3 loop is CATSRGVLTSTDTQYF. The CDR3 DNA reads as TGTGCCACCAGCAGAGGTGTCCTTACTAGCACAGATACGCAGTATTTT. The chain recombines TRBV15 with TRBJ2-3; D unclear. Trimming pared 1 base from V and 0 bases from J, leaving 11 bases between. In germline, CDR1 is LNHNV, CDR2 YYDKDF (reference sequence). This CDR3 region has 16 residues.

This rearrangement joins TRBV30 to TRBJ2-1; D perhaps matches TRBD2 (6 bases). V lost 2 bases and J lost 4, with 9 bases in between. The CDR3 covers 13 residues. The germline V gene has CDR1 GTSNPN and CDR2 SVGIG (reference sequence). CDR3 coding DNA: TGTGCCTGGAGTAGGGCGGGGTACAATGAGCAGTTCTTC. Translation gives CAWSRAGYNEQFF.

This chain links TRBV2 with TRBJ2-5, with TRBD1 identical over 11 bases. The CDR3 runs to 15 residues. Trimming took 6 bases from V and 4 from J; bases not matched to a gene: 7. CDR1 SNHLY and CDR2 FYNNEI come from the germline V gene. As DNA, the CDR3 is TGTGCCAGCAGGGGGGGACAGGGGGTGGTAGAGACCCAGTACTTC. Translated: CASRGGQGVVETQYF. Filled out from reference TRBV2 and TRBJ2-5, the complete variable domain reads EPEVTQTPSHQVTQMGQEVILRCVPISNHLYFYWYRQILGQKVEFLVSFYNNEISEKSEIFDDQFSVERPDGSNFTLKIRSTKLEDSAMYFCASRGGQGVVETQYFGPGTRLLVL.

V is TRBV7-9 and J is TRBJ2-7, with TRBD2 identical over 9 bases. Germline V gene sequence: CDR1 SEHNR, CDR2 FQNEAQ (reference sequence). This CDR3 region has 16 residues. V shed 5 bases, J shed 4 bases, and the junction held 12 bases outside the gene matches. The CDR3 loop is CASSPPRSGRTYEQYF. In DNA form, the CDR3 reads TGTGCCAGCAGCCCTCCCAGGAGCGGGAGGACTTACGAGCAGTACTTC.

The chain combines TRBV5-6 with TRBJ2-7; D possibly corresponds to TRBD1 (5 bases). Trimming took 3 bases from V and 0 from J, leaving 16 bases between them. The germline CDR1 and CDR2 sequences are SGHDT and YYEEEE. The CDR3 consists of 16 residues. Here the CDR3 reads CASSWGQLQSSYEQYV. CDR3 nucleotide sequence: TGTGCCAGCAGCTGGGGCCAACTTCAGAGCTCCTACGAGCAGTACGTC.

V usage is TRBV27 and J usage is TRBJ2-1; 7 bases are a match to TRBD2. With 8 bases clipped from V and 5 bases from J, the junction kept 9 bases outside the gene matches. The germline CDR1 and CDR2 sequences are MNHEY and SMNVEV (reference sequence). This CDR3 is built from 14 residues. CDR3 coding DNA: TGTGCCAGCGGGGACGGGACTAACCACAATGAGCAGTTCTTC. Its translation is CASGDGTNHNEQFF.

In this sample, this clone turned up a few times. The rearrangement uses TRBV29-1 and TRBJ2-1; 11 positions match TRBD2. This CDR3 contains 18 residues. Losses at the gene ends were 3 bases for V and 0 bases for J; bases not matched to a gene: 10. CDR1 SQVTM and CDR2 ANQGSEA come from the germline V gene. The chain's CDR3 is CSVEGTSGALSSYNEQFF. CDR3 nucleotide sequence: TGCAGCGTTGAGGGGACTAGCGGCGCTTTAAGCTCCTACAATGAGCAGTTCTTC.

CDR3 amino acids: CASSEAYSNTEAFF. The CDR3 DNA sequence: TGTGCCAGCAGTGAAGCGTACTCGAACACTGAAGCTTTCTTT. The genes are TRBV6-1 and TRBJ1-1; no clear D gene. The V end was cut by 0 bases, the J end by 1 base, with 6 bases between. Germline CDR1 is MNHNS and CDR2 is SASEGT. The CDR3 is made up of 14 amino acids.

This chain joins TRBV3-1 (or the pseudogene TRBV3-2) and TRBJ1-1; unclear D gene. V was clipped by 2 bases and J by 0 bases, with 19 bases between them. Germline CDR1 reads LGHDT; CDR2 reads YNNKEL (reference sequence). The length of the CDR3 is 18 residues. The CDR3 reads CASSQSLPEGRVNTEAFF. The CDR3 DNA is TGTGCCAGCAGCCAATCCCTACCGGAGGGCAGAGTGAACACTGAAGCTTTCTTT.

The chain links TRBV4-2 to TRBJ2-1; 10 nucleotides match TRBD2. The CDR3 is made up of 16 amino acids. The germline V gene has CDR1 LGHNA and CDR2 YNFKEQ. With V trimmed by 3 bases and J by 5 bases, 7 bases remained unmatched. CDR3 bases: TGTGCCAGCAGCCATCGACTAGCGGGTTACAACAATGAGCAGTTCTTC. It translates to CASSHRLAGYNNEQFF.

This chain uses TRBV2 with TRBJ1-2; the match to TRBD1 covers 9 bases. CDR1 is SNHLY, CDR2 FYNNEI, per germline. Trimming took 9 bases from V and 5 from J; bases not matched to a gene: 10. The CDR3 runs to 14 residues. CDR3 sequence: CASSPGQGPYGYTF. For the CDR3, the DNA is TGTGCCAGTTCACCGGGACAGGGACCGTATGGCTACACCTTC.

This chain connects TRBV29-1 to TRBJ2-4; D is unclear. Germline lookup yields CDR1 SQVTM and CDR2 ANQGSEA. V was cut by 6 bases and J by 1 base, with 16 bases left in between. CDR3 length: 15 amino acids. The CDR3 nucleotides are TGCAGCGTCAGTGATTTGGAGCAGGCCAAAAACATTCAGTACTTC. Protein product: CSVSDLEQAKNIQYF.

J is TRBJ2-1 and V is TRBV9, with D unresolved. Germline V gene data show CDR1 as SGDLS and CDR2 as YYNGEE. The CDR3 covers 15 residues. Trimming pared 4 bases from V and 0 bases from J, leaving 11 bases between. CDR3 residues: CASSIDMSSYNEQFF. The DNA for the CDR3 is TGTGCCAGCAGCATTGACATGAGCTCCTACAATGAGCAGTTCTTC.

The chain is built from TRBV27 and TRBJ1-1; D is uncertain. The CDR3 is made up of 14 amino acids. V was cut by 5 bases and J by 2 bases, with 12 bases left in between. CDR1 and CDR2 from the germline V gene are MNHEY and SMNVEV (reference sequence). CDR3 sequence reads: CASSLLGKNTEAFF. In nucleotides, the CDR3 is TGTGCCAGCAGTCTCCTCGGGAAAAACACTGAAGCTTTCTTT.

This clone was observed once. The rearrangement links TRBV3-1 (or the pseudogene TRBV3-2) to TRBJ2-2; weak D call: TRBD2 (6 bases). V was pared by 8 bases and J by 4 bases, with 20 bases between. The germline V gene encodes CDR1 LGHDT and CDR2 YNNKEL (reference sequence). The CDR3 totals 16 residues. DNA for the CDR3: TGTGCCAGCGGGCACCGTAGCGGACAACTCACCGGGGAGCTGTTTTTT. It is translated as CASGHRSGQLTGELFF.

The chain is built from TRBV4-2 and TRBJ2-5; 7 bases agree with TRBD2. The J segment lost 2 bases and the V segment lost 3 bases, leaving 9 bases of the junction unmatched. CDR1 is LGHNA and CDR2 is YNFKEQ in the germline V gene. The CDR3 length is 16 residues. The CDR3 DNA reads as TGTGCCAGCAGCCAGTTTTCTAGCGGAGCTCAAGAGACCCAGTACTTC. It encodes CASSQFSSGAQETQYF.

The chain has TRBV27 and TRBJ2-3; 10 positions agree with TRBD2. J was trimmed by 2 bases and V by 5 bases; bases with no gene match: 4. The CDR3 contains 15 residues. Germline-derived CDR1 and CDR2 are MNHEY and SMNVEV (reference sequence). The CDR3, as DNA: TGTGCCAGCAGTATCCTAGCGGGAGACACAGATACGCAGTATTTT. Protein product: CASSILAGDTDTQYF.

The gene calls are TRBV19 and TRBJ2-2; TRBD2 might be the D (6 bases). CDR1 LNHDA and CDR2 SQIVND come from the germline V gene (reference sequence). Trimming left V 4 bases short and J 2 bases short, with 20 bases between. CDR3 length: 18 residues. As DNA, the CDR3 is TGTGCCAGTAGTAGCGGGACTCCCATATTCATAAACACCGGGGAGCTGTTTTTT. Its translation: CASSSGTPIFINTGELFF.

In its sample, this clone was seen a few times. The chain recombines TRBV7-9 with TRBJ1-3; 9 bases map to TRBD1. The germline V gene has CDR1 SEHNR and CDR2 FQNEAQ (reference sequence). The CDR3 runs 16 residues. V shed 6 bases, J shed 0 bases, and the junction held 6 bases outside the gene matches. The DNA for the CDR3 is TGTGCCAGCAGTTCTGGACAGGGGCCCTCTGGAAACACCATATATTTT. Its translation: CASSSGQGPSGNTIYF.

The chain's CDR3 is CASSATRAGYTF. The CDR3 DNA follows: TGTGCCAGCAGTGCCACCAGGGCTGGCTACACCTTC. The chain combines TRBV25-1 with TRBJ1-2; tentative D call: TRBD1 (5 bases). Germline V CDR1 and CDR2: MGHDK, SYGVNS. Trimming left V 4 bases short and J 7 bases short, with 10 bases between. The CDR3 has 12 amino acids.

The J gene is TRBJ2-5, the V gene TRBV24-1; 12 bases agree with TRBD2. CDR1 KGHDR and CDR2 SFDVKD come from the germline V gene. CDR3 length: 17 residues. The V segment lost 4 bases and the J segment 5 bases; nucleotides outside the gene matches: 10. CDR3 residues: CATSERLAGVSTETQYF. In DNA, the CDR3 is TGTGCCACCAGTGAGAGACTAGCGGGAGTGAGTACGGAGACCCAGTACTTC.

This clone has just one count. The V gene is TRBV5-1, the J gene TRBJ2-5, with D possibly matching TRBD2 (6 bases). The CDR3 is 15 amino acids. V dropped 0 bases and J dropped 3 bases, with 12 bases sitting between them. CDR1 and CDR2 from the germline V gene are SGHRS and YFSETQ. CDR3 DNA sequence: TGCGCCAGCAGCTTGGCGGGGGTCAACAAAGAGACCCAGTACTTC. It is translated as CASSLAGVNKETQYF.

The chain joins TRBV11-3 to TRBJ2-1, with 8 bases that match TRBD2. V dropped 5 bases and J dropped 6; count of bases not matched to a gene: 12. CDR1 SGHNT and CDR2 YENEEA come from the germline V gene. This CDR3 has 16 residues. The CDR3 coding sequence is TGTGCCAGCAGCGTGGGACTAGGGAACATCGCCAATGAGCAGTTCTTC. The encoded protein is CASSVGLGNIANEQFF.